This T cell receptor (beta chain) was captured by sequencing in a study of blood T cell repertoires in COVID-19. Study background: Acute-phase and convalescent COVID-19 samples originated in the United States, Italy and Spain. T cells, B-cell-depleted T cells, or PBMCs provided the cDNA or gDNA that served as material.

In the authors' workflow: Nucleated cell counts were estimated from reference gene primer amplification. Libraries were prepared by immunoSEQ multiplex PCR; TCRdb keeps only in-frame clonotypes and omits some of them. V and J calls and clone size come straight from that table; D and trimming were deduced from the DNA. The sample lists 200,000 to 250,000 clones; around 80% were seen once. CDR3 length: 14 residues. CDR1 SNHLY and CDR2 FYNNEI come from the germline V gene. The ends were cut back, 5 bases at V and 3 bases at J, with 13 bases in the middle. Material for sequencing was peripheral blood. The chain has TRBV2 and TRBJ1-1, with a tentative D call TRBD1 (5 bases). This TCR was sampled from a woman in her seventies with acute or convalescent COVID-19. CDR3 residues: CASSNQGRDTEAFF. DNA of the CDR3: TGTGCCAGCAGTAATCAGGGAAGGGACACTGAAGCTTTCTTT.